This T cell receptor beta chain is from a study of blood T cell repertoires in COVID-19. In the study overall: Researchers got acute and convalescent COVID-19 samples from the United States, Italy and Spain. PBMCs, B-cell-depleted T cells, or T cells provided the cDNA or gDNA that made up the material.

In Seattle, patients joined the study during active infection and were tracked longitudinally. TCRdb's table, derived via immunoSEQ multiplex PCR, lists solely in-frame clones and lacks some. This sample has about 130,000 clones, with roughly nine tenths found just once. Germline V CDR1 and CDR2: LGHDT, YNNKEL (reference sequence). This CDR3 contains 15 residues. V was shortened by 4 bases and J by 7 bases, with 14 bases between the two germline ends. Source material: peripheral blood. The sequence was collected from a man aged 50-60 years with COVID-19, enrolled during active disease. The chain joins TRBV3-1 (or the pseudogene TRBV3-2) to TRBJ1-6, with D unclear. DNA for the CDR3: TGTGCCAGCAGCCCCTTGGAGGCGGAAAATTCACCCCTCCACTTT. Translating gives CASSPLEAENSPLHF.